This T cell receptor (beta chain) comes out of a study of cytomegalovirus exposure and HLA in healthy donors. As for the study in general: In a later analysis, the roughly 120 validation repertoires were reported to have used the same platform as the roughly 700 first-cohort repertoires.

Repertoires were generated with immunoSEQ multiplex PCR, while TCRdb's copy carries only in-frame clones and drops some. The repertoire includes some 83,000 clones, around 94% of them detected once, and about 3.3% sits in the top ten. This CDR3 is built from 15 residues. Germline CDR1 and CDR2: MGHRA and YSYEKL. V trimming: 3 bases; J trimming: 6 bases; junction bases outside the gene matches: 7. The rearrangement joins TRBV4-1 to TRBJ2-7, with TRBD1 matching 11 bases. Sequences were obtained from PBMCs. The TCR originated in a woman aged 18-29 years in good health and CMV-seropositive. In DNA form, the CDR3 reads TGCGCCAGCAGCCAGCGGACAGGGGGCCTTCCCGAGCAGTACTTC. Residues: CASSQRTGGLPEQYF.